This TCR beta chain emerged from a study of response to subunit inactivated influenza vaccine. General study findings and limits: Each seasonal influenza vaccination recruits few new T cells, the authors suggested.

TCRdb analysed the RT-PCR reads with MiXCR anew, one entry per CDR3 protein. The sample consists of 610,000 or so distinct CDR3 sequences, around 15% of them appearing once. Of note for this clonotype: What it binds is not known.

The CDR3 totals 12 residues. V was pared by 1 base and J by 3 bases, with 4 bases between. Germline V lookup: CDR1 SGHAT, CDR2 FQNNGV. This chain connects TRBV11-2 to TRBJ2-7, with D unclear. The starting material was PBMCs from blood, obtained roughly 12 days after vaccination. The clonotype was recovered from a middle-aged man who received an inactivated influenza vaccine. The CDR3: CASSLANYEQYF. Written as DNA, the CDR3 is TGTGCCAGCAGCTTAGCGAACTACGAGCAGTACTTC. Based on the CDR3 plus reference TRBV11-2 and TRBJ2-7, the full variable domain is EAGVAQSPRYKIIEKRQSVAFWCNPISGHATLYWYQQILGQGPKLLIQFQNNGVVDDSQLPKDRFSAERLKGVDSTLKIQPAKLEDSAVYLCASSLANYEQYFGPGTRLTVT.